This T cell receptor (beta chain) was captured by sequencing in a study of control samples from healthy donors and cancer patients. The CDR3 covers 15 residues. The germline CDR1 and CDR2 sequences are SEHNR and FQNEAQ (reference sequence). The V gene lost 1 base and the J gene lost 1 base, with 10 bases spanning the gap. Clones were sequenced by immunoSEQ multiplex PCR, and TCRdb holds only the in-frame ones, with some missing. The profile shows some 200,000 clones, around 92% of them singletons. The chain carries TRBV7-9 and TRBJ1-1; D remains unclear. This receptor was identified in a woman aged 30 to 39 in good health. The sample was blood. The CDR3 sequence is CASSLGSAQNTEAFF. As DNA, the CDR3 is TGTGCCAGCAGCTTAGGGTCAGCCCAGAACACTGAAGCTTTCTTT.